A single sample gave rise to the 5 T cell receptor beta chains below, sequenced in a study of T cell repertoires in cytomegalovirus infection. These receptors lack a known antigen. In TCRdb, the reads were re-called with MiXCR into one record per CDR3 protein. The sample records 350,000 to 400,000 distinct CDR3 sequences, roughly a third being singletons. The sequences come from cultured PBMCs, collected from culture after CMV antigen stimulation. These receptors originate from a human donor in good health (CMV status not recorded). Some clones in this sample may be carry-over from other donors' samples.

This clonotype was seen more than once but under ten times. The rearrangement uses TRBV12-5 and TRBJ2-5; D not resolved. This CDR3 has 15 residues. V was shortened by 6 bases and J by 2 bases, with 16 bases between the two germline ends. Germline loops: CDR1 LGHNT, CDR2 FRNRAP. The CDR3 bases are TGTGCTAGTGGCCCTCCGGCCCAAGAGCAAGAGACCCAGTACTTC. Translated: CASGPPAQEQETQYF.

The chain uses TRBV12-3 or TRBV12-4 and TRBJ1-1, with D possibly matching TRBD1 (5 bases). Trimming stripped 6 bases from V and 3 bases from J, with 17 bases between. This CDR3 is built from 15 residues. The CDR3 region is CASRSAGRVDTEAFF. CDR3 nucleotides: TGTGCCAGCAGGTCCGCAGGGAGGGTGGACACTGAAGCTTTCTTT.

This clonotype has just a few counts. The rearrangement joins TRBV7-8 to TRBJ1-5; tentatively, D is TRBD1 (6 bases). V lost 1 base, J lost 7 bases, and 14 bases lay in between. The CDR3 spans 15 residues. CDR1 is SGHVS, CDR2 FQNEAQ, per germline. As DNA, the CDR3 is TGTGCCAGCAGCTTAGAACAGGGCTTTCAACAGCCCCAGCATTTT. Translated: CASSLEQGFQQPQHF.

The V and J genes are TRBV30 and TRBJ1-5; D gene ambiguous. Germline assignment: CDR1 GTSNPN and CDR2 SVGIG (reference sequence). The CDR3 totals 13 residues. Trimming removed 3 bases at V and 6 bases at J, with 12 bases between. CDR3 amino acids: CAWSDGRGQPQHF. CDR3 bases: TGTGCCTGGAGCGACGGCCGGGGTCAGCCCCAGCATTTT.

This clonotype was counted only a few times. This chain connects TRBV6-1 to TRBJ2-1; D is perhaps TRBD2 (6 bases). Germline assignment: CDR1 MNHNS and CDR2 SASEGT. The CDR3 runs 13 residues. Deletions cut 6 bases from V and 6 bases from J, with 12 bases between. The CDR3 reads CASRPTSSNEQFF. The CDR3 DNA reads as TGTGCCAGCAGGCCAACTAGCTCCAATGAGCAGTTCTTC.